This T cell receptor beta chain was sequenced in a study of regulatory T cells in long-lasting Graves disease. iRepertoire HTBI primers and Arm-PCR of CDR3 regions built TCR beta libraries. TCRdb itself ran the multiplex PCR reads through MiXCR, one entry per CDR3 protein. The sample has 500,000 or so distinct CDR3 sequences; about 16% are singletons. Many counts were recorded for this clonotype. The CDR3 consists of 13 residues. V was shortened by 6 bases and J by 1 base, with 8 bases between the two germline ends. Looked up from germline, CDR1 is MNHEY and CDR2 is SVGEGT. Time point of the sample: newly diagnosed GD, antithyroid drugs for less than 3 months. Scientists built the TCR library using RNA that was extracted from PBMCs. This sample was also put to use in a study of T cells in Graves' hyperthyroidism and ophthalmopathy. That publication notes: The study used the HTBI primer set for a first-round RT-PCR of the TCR CDR3.

This chain links TRBV6-2 or TRBV6-3 with TRBJ2-3; D remains unclear. The material was peripheral blood mononuclear cells (PBMCs), obtained at new diagnosis, from a patient treated with antithyroid drugs. The clonotype comes from a woman aged 35-60 years with Graves disease. CDR3 DNA sequence: TGTGCCAGCAGCTCTGGTGGCACAGATACGCAGTATTTT. Its translation: CASSSGGTDTQYF.